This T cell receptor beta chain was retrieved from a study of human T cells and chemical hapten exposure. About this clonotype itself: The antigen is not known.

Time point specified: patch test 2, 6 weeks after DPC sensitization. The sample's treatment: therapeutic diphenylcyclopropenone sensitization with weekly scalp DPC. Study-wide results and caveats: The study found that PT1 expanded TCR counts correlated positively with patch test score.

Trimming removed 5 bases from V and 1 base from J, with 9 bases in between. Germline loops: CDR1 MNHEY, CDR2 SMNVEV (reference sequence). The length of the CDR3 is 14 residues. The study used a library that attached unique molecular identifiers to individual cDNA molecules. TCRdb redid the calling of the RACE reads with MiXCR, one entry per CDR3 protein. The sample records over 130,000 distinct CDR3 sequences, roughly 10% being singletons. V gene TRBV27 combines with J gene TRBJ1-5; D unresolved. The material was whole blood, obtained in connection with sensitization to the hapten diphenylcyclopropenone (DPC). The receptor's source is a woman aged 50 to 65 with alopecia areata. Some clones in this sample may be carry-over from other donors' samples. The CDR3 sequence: CASSPLGSNQPQHF. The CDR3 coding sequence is TGTGCCAGCAGTCCTCTAGGAAGCAATCAGCCCCAGCATTTT.